The clone carrying this TCR beta chain appeared a few times. Its antigen is as yet unknown. Stated time point: peripheral blood 6 weeks after treatment start. This sample is part of a study of PD-L1 blockade in urothelial cancer. Study-wide background: About 90% of the roughly 29 patients were males with bladder-origin urothelial cancer. After treatment start, blood was analyzed at 3 weeks (second dose) and at 6 weeks. Notes on the study in general: Pretreatment TCR clonality in blood, when below the median, was predictive of better survival.

The investigators introduced synthetic TCR analog templates into each PCR as spikes. Repertoires were generated with immunoSEQ multiplex PCR, while TCRdb's copy carries only in-frame clones and drops some. This sample has 50,000 or so clones, with approximately 83% found just once. With 3 bases clipped from V and 7 bases from J, the junction kept 8 bases outside the gene matches. The CDR3 runs 17 residues. Source: PBMCs, taken around atezolizumab (anti-PD-L1) treatment. The chain links TRBV5-3 to TRBJ1-6, with TRBD1 matching 12 bases. TRBV5-3 is recorded as an ORF, its role being uncertain. This TCR was recovered from a man in his sixties with urothelial cancer. CDR3 in amino acids: CARSYRGQGAGNSPLHF. CDR3 coding DNA: TGTGCCAGAAGCTACCGGGGACAGGGGGCTGGAAATTCACCCCTCCACTTT.